This TCR beta chain was retrieved from a study of T cell clusters in autoimmune cytopenias. Study-wide findings and caveats: No cluster-lack signature appeared between secondary cytopenia and chronic lymphocytic leukemia patients, apparently due to lymphoma masking. TRB repertoire shifts in secondary cytopenia and chronic lymphocytic leukemia mostly reflected lymphoma, not autoimmunity. Primary autoimmune cytopenia patients appeared to lack physiological T cell clusters present in healthy donors. Active autoimmune hepatitis patients had around 2.7-fold fewer exclusive TRB clusters than healthy donors.

Multiplex touch-down PCR amplified TRB using TRB-A and TRB-B pools in one tube. One entry per CDR3 protein, without DNA, is what TCRdb gives after re-calling the multiplex PCR reads. This sample lists about 8,400 distinct CDR3 sequences; its ten largest clones have about a fifth. This clonotype is labeled medium-sized (0.01 to 0.1%) based on frequency. Its antigen is still unknown. Germline-derived CDR1 and CDR2 are SGHTA and FQGNSA. This CDR3 comprises 14 residues. TRB was amplified from roughly 0.25 ug of peripheral blood genomic DNA per sample. The TCR sequence derives from a human donor with an autoimmune cytopenia or autoimmune hepatitis (not recorded which). What was sequenced was peripheral blood. The V gene is TRBV7-2, the J gene TRBJ2-2. The chain's CDR3 is CASSLVQHTGELFF. The entire variable domain, with the rest obtained from reference TRBV7-2 and TRBJ2-2, is as follows: GAGVSQSPSNKVTEKGKDVELRCDPISGHTALYWYRQSLGQGLEFLIYFQGNSAPDKSGLPSDRFSAERTGGSVSTLTIQRTQQEDSAVYLCASSLVQHTGELFFGEGSRLTVL.